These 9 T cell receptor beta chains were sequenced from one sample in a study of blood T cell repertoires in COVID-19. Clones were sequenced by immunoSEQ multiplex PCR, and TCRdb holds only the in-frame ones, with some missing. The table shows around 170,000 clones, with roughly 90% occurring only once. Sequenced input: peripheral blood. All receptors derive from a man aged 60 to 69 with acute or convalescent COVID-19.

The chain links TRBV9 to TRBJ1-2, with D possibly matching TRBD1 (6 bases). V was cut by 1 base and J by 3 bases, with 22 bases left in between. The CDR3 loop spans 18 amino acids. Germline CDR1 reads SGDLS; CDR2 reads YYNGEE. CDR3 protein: CASSVTPSHGGFDYGYTF. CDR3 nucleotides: TGTGCCAGCAGCGTAACTCCTTCCCATGGGGGCTTCGACTATGGCTACACCTTC.

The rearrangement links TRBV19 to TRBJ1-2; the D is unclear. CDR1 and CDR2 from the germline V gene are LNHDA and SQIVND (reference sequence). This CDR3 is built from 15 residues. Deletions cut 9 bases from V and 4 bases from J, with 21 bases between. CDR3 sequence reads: CASTQTPRRAYGYTF. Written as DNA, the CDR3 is TGTGCCAGCACTCAGACTCCGCGGCGCGCCTATGGCTACACCTTC.

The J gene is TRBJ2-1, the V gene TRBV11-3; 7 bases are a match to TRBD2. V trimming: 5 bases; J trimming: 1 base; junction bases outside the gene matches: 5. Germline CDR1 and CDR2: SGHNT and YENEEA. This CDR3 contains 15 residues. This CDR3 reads CASSPSGASYNEQFF. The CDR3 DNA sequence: TGTGCCAGCAGCCCAAGCGGGGCTTCCTACAATGAGCAGTTCTTC.

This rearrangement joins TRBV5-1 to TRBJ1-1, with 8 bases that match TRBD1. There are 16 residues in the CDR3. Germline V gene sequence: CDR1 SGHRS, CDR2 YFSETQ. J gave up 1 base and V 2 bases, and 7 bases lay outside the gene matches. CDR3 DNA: TGCGCCAGCAGCTTTGAACGAACAGGGGGGAACACTGAAGCTTTCTTT. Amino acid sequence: CASSFERTGGNTEAFF. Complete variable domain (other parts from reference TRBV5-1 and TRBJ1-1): KAGVTQTPRYLIKTRGQQVTLSCSPISGHRSVSWYQQTPGQGLQFLFEYFSETQRNKGNFPGRFSGRQFSNSRSEMNVSTLELGDSALYLCASSFERTGGNTEAFFGQGTRLTVV.

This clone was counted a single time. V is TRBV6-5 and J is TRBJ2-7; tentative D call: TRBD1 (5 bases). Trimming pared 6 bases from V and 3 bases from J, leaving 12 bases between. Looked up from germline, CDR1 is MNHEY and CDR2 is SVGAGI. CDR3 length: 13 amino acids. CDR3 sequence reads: CASRLQENYEQYV. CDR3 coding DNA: TGTGCCAGCAGACTACAGGAGAACTACGAGCAGTACGTC.

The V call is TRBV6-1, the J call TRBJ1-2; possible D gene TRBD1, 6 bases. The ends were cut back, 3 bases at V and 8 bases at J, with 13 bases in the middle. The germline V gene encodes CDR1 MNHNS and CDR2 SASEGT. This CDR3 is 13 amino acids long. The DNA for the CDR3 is TGTGCCAGCAGTGAGACAGGCGCTAAAGGCTACACCTTC. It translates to CASSETGAKGYTF.

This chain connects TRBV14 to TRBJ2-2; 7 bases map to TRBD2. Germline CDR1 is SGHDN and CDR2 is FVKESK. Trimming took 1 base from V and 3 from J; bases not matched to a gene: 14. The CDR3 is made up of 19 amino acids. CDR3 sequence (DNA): TGTGCCAGCAGCCAAGTTGCGCGGGAGTACCTGAAGGACACCGGGGAGCTGTTTTTT. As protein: CASSQVAREYLKDTGELFF. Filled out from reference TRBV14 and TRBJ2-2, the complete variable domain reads EAGVTQFPSHSVIEKGQTVTLRCDPISGHDNLYWYRRVMGKEIKFLLHFVKESKQDESGMPNNRFLAERTGGTYSTLKVQPAELEDSGVYFCASSQVAREYLKDTGELFFGEGSRLTVL.

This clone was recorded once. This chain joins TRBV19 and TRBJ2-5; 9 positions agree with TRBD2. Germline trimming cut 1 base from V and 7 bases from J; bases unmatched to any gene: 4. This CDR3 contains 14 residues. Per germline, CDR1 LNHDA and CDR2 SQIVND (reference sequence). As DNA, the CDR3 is TGTGCCAGTAGTATAGCTAGCGGGGTAGGGACCCAGTACTTC. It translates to CASSIASGVGTQYF. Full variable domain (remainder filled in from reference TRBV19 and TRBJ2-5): DGGITQSPKYLFRKEGQNVTLSCEQNLNHDAMYWYRQDPGQGLRLIYYSQIVNDFQKGDIAEGYSVSREKKESFPLTVTSAQKNPTAFYLCASSIASGVGTQYFGPGTRLLVL.

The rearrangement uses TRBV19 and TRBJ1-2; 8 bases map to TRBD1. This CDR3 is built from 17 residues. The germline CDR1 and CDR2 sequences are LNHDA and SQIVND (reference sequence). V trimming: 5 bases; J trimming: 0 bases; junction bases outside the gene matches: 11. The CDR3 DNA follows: TGTGCCAGTAGTCTCGGTGCAGGGGGCCGAGCTAACTATGGCTACACCTTC. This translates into CASSLGAGGRANYGYTF. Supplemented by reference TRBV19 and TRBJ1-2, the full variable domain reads DGGITQSPKYLFRKEGQNVTLSCEQNLNHDAMYWYRQDPGQGLRLIYYSQIVNDFQKGDIAEGYSVSREKKESFPLTVTSAQKNPTAFYLCASSLGAGGRANYGYTFGSGTRLTVV.